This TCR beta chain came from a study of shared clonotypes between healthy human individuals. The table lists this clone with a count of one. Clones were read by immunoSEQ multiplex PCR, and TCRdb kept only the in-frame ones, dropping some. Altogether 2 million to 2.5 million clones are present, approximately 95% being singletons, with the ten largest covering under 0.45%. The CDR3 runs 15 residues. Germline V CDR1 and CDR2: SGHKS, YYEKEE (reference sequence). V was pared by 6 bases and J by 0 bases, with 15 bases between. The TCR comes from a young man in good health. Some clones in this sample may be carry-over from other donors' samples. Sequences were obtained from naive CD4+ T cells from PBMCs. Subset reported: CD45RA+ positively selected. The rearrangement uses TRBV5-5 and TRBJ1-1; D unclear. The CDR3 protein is CASNPPGDMNTEAFF. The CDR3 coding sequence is TGTGCCAGCAACCCTCCGGGAGACATGAACACTGAAGCTTTCTTT.